This T cell receptor (beta chain) was recovered during a study of molecular identifiers for immune sequencing clone quantification (dated by TCRdb to the late 2010s). As for the study more broadly: For a replicate experiment, RNA from roughly 20,000 or 100,000 naive CD8 T cells was divided into five aliquots, and four of the five aliquots were sequenced. This methods study used CD8 T cells to benchmark TCR RNA copy counting and molecular-identifier clustering-based TCR repertoire sequencing (MIDCIRS). Broad study findings and their caveats: A single cell's worth of spiked-in Jurkat TCR RNA was reported detectable even among approximately 930,000 naive CD8 T cells. When barcode sub-clustering was not used, chimeric consensus sequences inflated TCR diversity, with chimeras reaching as high as 47%. The naive libraries included spiked-in Jurkat TCR RNA (roughly ten copies' worth), and this Jurkat TCR RNA is not part of the donor repertoire. The sizes of highly expanded clones could end up underestimated when identical TCR molecules share a barcode. In CMV-specific effector cells, over 99% of molecules were held by clones above 20 RNA copies, whereas under 1% of molecules were held by such clones in naive cells. About 2.9 recovered TCR RNA copies per cell were obtained by modeling, versus approximately 10 by digital PCR, implying a capture efficiency of approximately 30%.

This clonotype has a count of ten or more. The clone's antigen remains unknown. Qualities for individual bases were not recorded, and no much larger clone is one base off. The CDR3 runs 14 amino acids, cysteine and phenylalanine included. The entry retains the CDR3 DNA only, 42 bases that are in frame from base 1. Germline trimming: 5 bases from V, 2 bases from J; junction bases outside gene matches: 6. Per the germline V gene, SGHRS is the CDR1 and YFSETQ is the CDR2. Receptor amplification or capture employed PCR. Instrument used: Illumina HiSeq 4000. Bulk TCR libraries were prepared as previously described, using TCR primers listed in Table S5. Purification of total RNA was performed with the Qiagen AllPrep DNA/RNA kit. Before any analysis, reads coming from multiple sequencing runs of the same library were combined into one pool. In the source study's methods: Reads were retained only if the reads had an exact TCR constant sequence, and the retained reads were trimmed to 150 nt and grouped according to their 12-nt molecular barcodes. Reads within each barcode group were sub-clustered using a 15% Levenshtein threshold, and quality-weighted consensus sequences were constructed for each RNA molecule. Non-functional sequences were discarded, and so were lower-count sequences lying one edit away from another sequence. Barcode sub-clusters with fewer than 20% of the maximum read count were removed, based on fitting two negative binomial distributions. TCRdb cleaned the public reads at Q25 with fastp, built clones with MiXCR and kept in-frame beta chains. All rows with the same CDR3 protein become a single entry with the most common DNA and genes. TCRdb's processing, not the authors', yielded these V and J calls. The sample contains about half a million distinct CDR3 sequences, roughly a fifth of them found a single time. The top ten clones comprise under 0.85% of the sample.

Libraries of naive CD8 T cells were built from anywhere between about 17,000 and 1,000,000 sorted cells, with 10%, 30% or 50% of the purified RNA used. Naive CD8 T cells were FACS-sorted as CD8+CD4-CCR7+CD45RA+ on a BD FACSAria II into RLT Plus buffer. To test detection sensitivity, Jurkat RNA equivalent to over 8 TCR copies was spiked into samples of roughly 19,000-1,000,000 naive CD8 T cells. CD8 T cells were enriched using RosetteSep CD8+ T Cell Enrichment Cocktail and Ficoll-Paque, and the enriched cells then underwent ACK red cell lysis. Sequencing was performed on naive CD8+ T cells from blood, with Jurkat cell RNA spiked in. The cell subset or site label, as the study defines it: FACS-sorted CD8+CD4-CCR7+CD45RA+ naive T cells. The receptor's source is a human donor in good health. Some libraries in this study had Jurkat cell RNA spiked in. The chain employs TRBV5-1 and TRBJ1-1, with 7 central nucleotides matching TRBD1. At the DNA level, the sequence is TGCGCCAGCAGTTGGACAGGACAAAACACTGAAGCTTTCTTT. Its protein is CASSWTGQNTEAFF.